The sequence of this T cell receptor (beta chain) was determined in a study of blood T cell repertoires in COVID-19. TCRdb's copy holds only in-frame clones and misses some; the assay was immunoSEQ multiplex PCR. The sample records roughly 230,000 clones, roughly 89% being singletons. Trimming cost V 1 base and J 2 bases, with 8 bases left between them. CDR1 and CDR2 from the germline V gene are SEHNR and FQNEAQ (reference sequence). This CDR3 region has 14 residues. The TCR was taken from a woman in her thirties or forties who had recovered from COVID-19. Sequencing input: peripheral blood. V is TRBV7-9 and J is TRBJ1-2; D not resolved. The CDR3 coding sequence is TGTGCCAGCAGCTTAGAAAGCGGAAACTATGGCTACACCTTC. It translates to CASSLESGNYGYTF.